Below, 17 T cell receptor beta chains from the same sample are listed, as sequenced in a study of blood T cell repertoires in COVID-19. Profiled with immunoSEQ multiplex PCR; TCRdb holds only in-frame clones, not every one. Among 130,000 or so clones listed, 70% to 85% were seen once. The source material was peripheral blood. Receptors originate from an older woman with acute or convalescent COVID-19.

The chain recombines TRBV10-3 with TRBJ1-5; possibly TRBD1 for D (5 bases). Per germline, CDR1 ENHRY and CDR2 SYGVKD. This CDR3 region has 14 residues. Trimming pared 0 bases from V and 4 bases from J, leaving 7 bases between. CDR3 in amino acids: CAISESGQNQPQHF. CDR3 in DNA: TGTGCCATCAGTGAGTCGGGGCAAAATCAGCCCCAGCATTTT.

The chain recombines TRBV6-1 with TRBJ1-5; no reliable D call. This CDR3 is built from 16 residues. Per germline, CDR1 MNHNS and CDR2 SASEGT. Trimming took off 2 bases at V and 0 bases at J, with 11 bases between the two ends. Here the CDR3 reads CASSETPRLSNQPQHF. DNA of the CDR3: TGTGCCAGCAGTGAAACCCCCAGGCTTAGCAATCAGCCCCAGCATTTT.

This clone was found a few times. The chain is built from TRBV20-1 and TRBJ1-1, with TRBD1 identical over 8 bases. Germline-derived CDR1 and CDR2 are DFQATT and SNEGSKA (reference sequence). This CDR3 is built from 11 residues. Germline trimming cut 3 bases from V and 7 bases from J; bases unmatched to any gene: 1. CDR3 sequence reads: CSASTGGEAFF. CDR3 DNA: TGCAGTGCTAGTACAGGGGGTGAAGCTTTCTTT.

The chain joins TRBV30 to TRBJ1-5, with 10 bases that match TRBD1. After removal of 3 bases from V and 4 bases from J, the junction contained 0 bases not matched to a gene. Germline lookup yields CDR1 GTSNPN and CDR2 SVGIG (reference sequence). This CDR3 has 13 amino acids. The CDR3 DNA reads TGTGCCTGGAGGGGACAGGGGAATCAGCCCCAGCATTTT. Protein sequence: CAWRGQGNQPQHF. Full variable domain (remainder filled in from reference TRBV30 and TRBJ1-5): SQTIHQWPATLVQPVGSPLSLECTVEGTSNPNLYWYRQAAGRGLQLLFYSVGIGQISSEVPQNLSASRPQDRQFILSSKKLLLSDSGFYLCAWRGQGNQPQHFGDGTRLSIL.

CDR3 nucleotides: TGTGCCAGCAGCCAAGTTCTGTCCTACAATGAGCAGTTCTTC. Its translation: CASSQVLSYNEQFF. This chain links TRBV14 with TRBJ2-1; D ambiguous. CDR3 length equals 14 residues. Germline CDR1 reads SGHDN; CDR2 reads FVKESK. The germline V and J ends were trimmed by 1 base and 1 base, with 5 bases remaining between them.

The chain has TRBV20-1 and TRBJ1-1; D is possibly TRBD1 (5 bases). Germline values: CDR1 DFQATT, CDR2 SNEGSKA (reference sequence). The CDR3 is 11 amino acids. V was pared by 6 bases and J by 3 bases, with 8 bases between. The CDR3 here is CSALGDTEAFF. The CDR3 DNA reads as TGCAGTGCATTAGGGGACACTGAAGCTTTCTTT.

V gene TRBV19 combines with J gene TRBJ1-2, with a weak D call TRBD1 (6 bases). V lost 3 bases and J lost 5, with 13 bases in between. The CDR3 has 14 amino acids. Germline CDR1 and CDR2: LNHDA and SQIVND (reference sequence). CDR3 in DNA: TGTGCCAGTAGTATCAAGGGGGAGATTTATGGCTACACCTTC. Encoded protein: CASSIKGEIYGYTF.

V usage is TRBV5-1 and J usage is TRBJ1-1, with a possible D match to TRBD1 (6 bases). Trimming removed 3 bases at V and 1 base at J, with 10 bases between. Germline values: CDR1 SGHRS, CDR2 YFSETQ. The CDR3 spans 14 residues. In DNA form, the CDR3 reads TGCGCCAGCAGCTATTGGACAGAGAACACTGAAGCTTTCTTT. This gives the protein CASSYWTENTEAFF. Based on the CDR3 plus reference TRBV5-1 and TRBJ1-1, the full variable domain is KAGVTQTPRYLIKTRGQQVTLSCSPISGHRSVSWYQQTPGQGLQFLFEYFSETQRNKGNFPGRFSGRQFSNSRSEMNVSTLELGDSALYLCASSYWTENTEAFFGQGTRLTVV.

The chain has TRBV4-1 and TRBJ1-4; 11 bases match TRBD1. This CDR3 region has 16 residues. V lost 0 bases and J lost 6; bases outside the gene matches: 3. Germline V lookup: CDR1 MGHRA, CDR2 YSYEKL. The CDR3 is CASSQETGQGDEKLFF. For the CDR3, the DNA is TGCGCCAGCAGCCAAGAGACGGGACAGGGGGATGAAAAACTGTTTTTT.

The chain has TRBV5-1 and TRBJ1-1; 7 bases match TRBD1. In germline, CDR1 is SGHRS, CDR2 YFSETQ. CDR3 length: 15 amino acids. V was pared by 4 bases and J by 4 bases, with 10 bases of the junction left unmatched. The CDR3 loop reads CASSVQTGLGTEAFF. The CDR3 DNA is TGCGCCAGCAGCGTGCAGACAGGGTTGGGCACTGAAGCTTTCTTT.

The rearrangement joins TRBV7-9 to TRBJ2-2; D might be TRBD2 (6 bases). The CDR3 totals 13 residues. CDR1 SEHNR and CDR2 FQNEAQ come from the germline V gene (reference sequence). Trimming removed 3 bases at V and 9 bases at J, with 11 bases between. The CDR3 nucleotides are TGTGCCAGCAGCTTGGAGGCGGGACGGGAGCTGTTTTTT. It translates to CASSLEAGRELFF.

The CDR3 coding sequence is TGCGCCAGCAGTGCCGGGACATTCTCCTACGAGCAGTACGTC. Protein sequence: CASSAGTFSYEQYV. The rearrangement uses TRBV10-2 and TRBJ2-7, with a weak D call TRBD1 (6 bases). The CDR3 totals 14 residues. The germline gives CDR1 WSHSY, CDR2 SAAADI. V shed 4 bases and J shed 0 bases, with 10 bases lying between them.

The chain recombines TRBV9 with TRBJ1-2; D possibly corresponds to TRBD1 (5 bases). V shed 3 bases and J shed 2 bases, with 14 bases lying between them. This CDR3 has 15 amino acids. Germline V gives CDR1 SGDLS, CDR2 YYNGEE. The CDR3 loop reads CASSARVEGNYGYTF. The CDR3 bases are TGTGCCAGCAGCGCCCGGGTGGAGGGGAACTATGGCTACACCTTC.

The gene calls are TRBV4-1 and TRBJ2-3; TRBD2 matches 16 bases. The CDR3 runs to 15 residues. V lost 3 bases to trimming and J lost 9 bases; unmatched junction nucleotides: 3. CDR1 and CDR2 (germline): MGHRA, YSYEKL. As DNA, the CDR3 is TGCGCCAGCAGCCAGGGACTAGCGGGGGGGGAAACGCAGTATTTT. Amino acids: CASSQGLAGGETQYF.

This clone showed up just a few times. The chain has TRBV13 and TRBJ1-1; no definite D call. V was trimmed by 0 bases and J by 4 bases, leaving 6 bases between them. This CDR3 comprises 13 residues. Per germline, CDR1 PRHDT and CDR2 FYEKMQ (reference sequence). Written as DNA, the CDR3 is TGTGCCAGCAGCTTAGGTGAGCGCACTGAAGCTTTCTTT. It is translated as CASSLGERTEAFF.

The V and J genes are TRBV3-1 (or the pseudogene TRBV3-2) and TRBJ1-1; D gene unclear. Germline loops: CDR1 LGHDT, CDR2 YNNKEL (reference sequence). The CDR3 runs 16 residues. Trimming removed 1 base from V and 0 bases from J, with 12 bases in between. The CDR3 is CASSQAALALNTEAFF. The CDR3 bases are TGTGCCAGCAGCCAAGCTGCTCTGGCCCTGAACACTGAAGCTTTCTTT.

The rearrangement joins TRBV19 to TRBJ1-4; tentative D call: TRBD1 (5 bases). V was clipped by 6 bases and J by 3 bases, with 17 bases between them. CDR1 is LNHDA and CDR2 is SQIVND in the germline V gene (reference sequence). The CDR3 runs to 16 residues. This chain's CDR3 is CASSSDGGTSNEKLFF. The CDR3 DNA reads TGTGCCAGTAGCAGCGATGGCGGGACCTCTAATGAAAAACTGTTTTTT. The full variable domain, its missing parts supplied by reference TRBV19 and TRBJ1-4, is DGGITQSPKYLFRKEGQNVTLSCEQNLNHDAMYWYRQDPGQGLRLIYYSQIVNDFQKGDIAEGYSVSREKKESFPLTVTSAQKNPTAFYLCASSSDGGTSNEKLFFGSGTQLSVL.